The T cell receptor (beta chain) under discussion was sequenced for a study of vaccination and CD4 T cells after COVID-19. Overall study: Control cultures were supplied with a CEFX pool, an HIV-1 Nef pool, or no peptide at all.

The study sequenced cultured CD4+ T cell DNA using the Oncomine TCR Beta short-read assay. One entry per CDR3 protein, called by TCRdb with MiXCR from the PCR reads. The table includes approximately 14,000 distinct CDR3 sequences, 53% detected once. Documented treatment: approximately nine-day PBMC culture with coronavirus spike peptide pools or control peptides (ViraFEST assay). A note on this clonotype: Antigen: not known.

The sequence was collected from a human donor who had recovered from COVID-19. The sequenced material came from CD4+ T cells from blood, cultured in vitro.

CDR3 region: CASRPQPGQFQETQYF. The CDR3 nucleotides read TGTGCCAGCAGACCCCAGCCGGGACAATTCCAAGAGACCCAGTACTTC. The chain recombines TRBV28 with TRBJ2-5, with a weak D call TRBD1 (6 bases). The V end was cut by 6 bases, the J end by 1 base, with 18 bases between. The CDR3 contains 16 residues. Germline V lookup: CDR1 MDHEN, CDR2 SYDVKM.